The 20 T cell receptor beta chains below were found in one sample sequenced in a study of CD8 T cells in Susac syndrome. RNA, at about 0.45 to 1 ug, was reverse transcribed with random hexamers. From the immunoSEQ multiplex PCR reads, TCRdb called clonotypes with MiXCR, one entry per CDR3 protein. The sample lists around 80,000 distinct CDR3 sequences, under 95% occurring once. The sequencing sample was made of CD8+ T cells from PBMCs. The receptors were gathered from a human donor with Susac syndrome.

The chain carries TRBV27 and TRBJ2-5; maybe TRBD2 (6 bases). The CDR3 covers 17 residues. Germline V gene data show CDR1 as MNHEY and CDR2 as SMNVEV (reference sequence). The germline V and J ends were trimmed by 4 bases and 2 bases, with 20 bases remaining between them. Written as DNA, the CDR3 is TGTGCCAGCAGTTCGATTCCGGGACTCCGGGATCAAGAGACCCAGTACTTC. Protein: CASSSIPGLRDQETQYF.

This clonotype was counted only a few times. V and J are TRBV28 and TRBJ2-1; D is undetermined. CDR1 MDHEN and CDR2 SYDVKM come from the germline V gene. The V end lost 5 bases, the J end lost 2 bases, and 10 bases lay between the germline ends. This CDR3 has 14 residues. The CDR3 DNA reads TGTGCCAGCAGTCCCTCTGGGGCCTACAATGAGCAGTTCTTC. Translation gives CASSPSGAYNEQFF.

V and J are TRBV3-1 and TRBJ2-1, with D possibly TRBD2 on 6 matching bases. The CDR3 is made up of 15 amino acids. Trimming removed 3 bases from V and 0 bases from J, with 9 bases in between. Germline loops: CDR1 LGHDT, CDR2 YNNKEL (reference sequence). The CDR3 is CASSQTRLSYNEQFF. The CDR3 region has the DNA TGTGCCAGCAGCCAGACTAGACTCTCCTACAATGAGCAGTTCTTC.

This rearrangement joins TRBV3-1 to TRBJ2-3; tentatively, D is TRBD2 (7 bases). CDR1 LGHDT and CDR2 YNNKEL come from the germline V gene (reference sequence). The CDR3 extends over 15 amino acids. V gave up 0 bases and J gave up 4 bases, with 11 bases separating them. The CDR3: CASSQDWGGPDTQYF. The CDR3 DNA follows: TGTGCCAGCAGCCAAGATTGGGGGGGCCCAGATACGCAGTATTTT.

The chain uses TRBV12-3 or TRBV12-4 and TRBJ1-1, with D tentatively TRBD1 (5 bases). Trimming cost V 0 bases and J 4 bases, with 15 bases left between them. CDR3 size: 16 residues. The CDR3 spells CASSLAPWGGRTEAFF. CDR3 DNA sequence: TGTGCCAGCAGTTTAGCCCCCTGGGGGGGACGCACTGAAGCTTTCTTT.

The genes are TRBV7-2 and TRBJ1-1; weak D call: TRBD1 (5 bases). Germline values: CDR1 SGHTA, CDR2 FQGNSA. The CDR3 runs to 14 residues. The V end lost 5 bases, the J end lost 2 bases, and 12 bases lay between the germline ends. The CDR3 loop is CASSRGGRNTEAFF. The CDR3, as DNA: TGTGCCAGCAGCCGCGGGGGACGTAACACTGAAGCTTTCTTT.

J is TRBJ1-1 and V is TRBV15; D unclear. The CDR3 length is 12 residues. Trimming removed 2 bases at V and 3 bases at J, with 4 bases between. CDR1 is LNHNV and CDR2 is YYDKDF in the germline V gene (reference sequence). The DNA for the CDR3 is TGTGCCACCAGCAGAAGTGACACTGAAGCTTTCTTT. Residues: CATSRSDTEAFF.

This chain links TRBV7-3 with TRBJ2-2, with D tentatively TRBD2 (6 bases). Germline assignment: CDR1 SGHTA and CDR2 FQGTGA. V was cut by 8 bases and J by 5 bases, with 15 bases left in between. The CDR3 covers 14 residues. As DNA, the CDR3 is TGTGCCAGCGAAGACTTCGGAGGGACCGGGGAGCTGTTTTTT. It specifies CASEDFGGTGELFF.

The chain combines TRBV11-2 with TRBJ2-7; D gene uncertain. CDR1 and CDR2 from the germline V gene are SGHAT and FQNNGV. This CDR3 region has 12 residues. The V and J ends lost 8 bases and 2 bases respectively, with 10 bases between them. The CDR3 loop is CASRDGAYEQYF. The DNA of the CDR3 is TGTGCCAGCCGCGACGGAGCCTACGAGCAGTACTTC. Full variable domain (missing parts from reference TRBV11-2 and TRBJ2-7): EAGVAQSPRYKIIEKRQSVAFWCNPISGHATLYWYQQILGQGPKLLIQFQNNGVVDDSQLPKDRFSAERLKGVDSTLKIQPAKLEDSAVYLCASRDGAYEQYFGPGTRLTVT.

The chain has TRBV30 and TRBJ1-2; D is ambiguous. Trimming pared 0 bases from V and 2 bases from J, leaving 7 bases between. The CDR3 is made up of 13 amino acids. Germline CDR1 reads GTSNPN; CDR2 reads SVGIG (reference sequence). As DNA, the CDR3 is TGTGCCTGGAGTGTAACCCGGAACTATGGCTACACCTTC. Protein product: CAWSVTRNYGYTF.

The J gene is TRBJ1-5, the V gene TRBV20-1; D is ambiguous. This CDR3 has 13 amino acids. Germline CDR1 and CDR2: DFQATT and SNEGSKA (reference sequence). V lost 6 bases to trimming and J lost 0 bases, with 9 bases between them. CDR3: CSARRFSNQPQHF. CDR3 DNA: TGCAGTGCCAGGAGGTTTAGCAATCAGCCCCAGCATTTT.

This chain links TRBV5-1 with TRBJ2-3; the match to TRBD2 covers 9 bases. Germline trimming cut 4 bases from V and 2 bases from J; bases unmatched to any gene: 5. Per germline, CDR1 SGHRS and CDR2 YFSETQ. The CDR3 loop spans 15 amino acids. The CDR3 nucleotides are TGCGCCAGCAGCGTGCGACTAGCGGTCACAGATACGCAGTATTTT. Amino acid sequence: CASSVRLAVTDTQYF.

The CDR3 spells CAISGESELAGDRTFSYNEQFF. The CDR3, as DNA: TGTGCCATCAGTGGAGAATCAGAACTAGCGGGAGACCGAACCTTCTCCTACAATGAGCAGTTCTTC. The chain couples TRBV10-3 to TRBJ2-1; 11 bases align to TRBD2. CDR3 size: 22 residues. V dropped 4 bases and J dropped 0; count of bases not matched to a gene: 20. CDR1 and CDR2 from the germline V gene are ENHRY and SYGVKD.

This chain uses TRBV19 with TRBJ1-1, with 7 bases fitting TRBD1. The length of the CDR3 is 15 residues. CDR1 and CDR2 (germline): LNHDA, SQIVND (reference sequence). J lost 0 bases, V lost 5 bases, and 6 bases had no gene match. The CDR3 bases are TGTGCCAGTAGTCAAAAGGGGGCGATGAACACTGAAGCTTTCTTT. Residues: CASSQKGAMNTEAFF.

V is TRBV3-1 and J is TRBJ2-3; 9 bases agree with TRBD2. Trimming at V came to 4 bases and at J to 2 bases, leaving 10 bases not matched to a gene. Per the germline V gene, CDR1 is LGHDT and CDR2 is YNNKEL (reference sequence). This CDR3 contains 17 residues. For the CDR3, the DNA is TGTGCCAGCAGCCCATCCCTGGCGGGAGGGCCCACAGATACGCAGTATTTT. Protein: CASSPSLAGGPTDTQYF.

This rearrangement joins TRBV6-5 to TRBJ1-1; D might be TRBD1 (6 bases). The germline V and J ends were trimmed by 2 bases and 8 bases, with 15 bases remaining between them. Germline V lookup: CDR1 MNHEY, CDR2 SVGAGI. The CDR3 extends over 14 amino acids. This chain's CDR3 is CASSYLQGSKEAFF. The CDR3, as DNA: TGTGCCAGCAGTTACCTACAGGGTTCAAAAGAAGCTTTCTTT.

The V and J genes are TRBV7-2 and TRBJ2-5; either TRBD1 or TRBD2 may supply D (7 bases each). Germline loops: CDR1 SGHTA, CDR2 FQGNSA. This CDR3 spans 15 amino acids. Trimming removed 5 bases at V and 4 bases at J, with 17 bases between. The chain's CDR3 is CASSPGGRVGETQYF. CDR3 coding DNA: TGTGCCAGCAGCCCAGGGGGGAGGGTTGGAGAGACCCAGTACTTC.

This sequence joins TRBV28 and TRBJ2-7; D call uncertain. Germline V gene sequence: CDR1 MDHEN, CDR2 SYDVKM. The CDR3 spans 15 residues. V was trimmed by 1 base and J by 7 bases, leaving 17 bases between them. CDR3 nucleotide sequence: TGTGCCAGCAGTTTATCCCGGATGGGGTCCTGGGAGCAGTACTTC. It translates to CASSLSRMGSWEQYF.

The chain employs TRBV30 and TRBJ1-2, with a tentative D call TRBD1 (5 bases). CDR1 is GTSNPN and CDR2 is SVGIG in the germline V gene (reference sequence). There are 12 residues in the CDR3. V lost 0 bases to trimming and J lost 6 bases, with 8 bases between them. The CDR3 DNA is TGTGCCTGGAGTGTACCAGGGAATGGCTACACCTTC. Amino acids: CAWSVPGNGYTF.

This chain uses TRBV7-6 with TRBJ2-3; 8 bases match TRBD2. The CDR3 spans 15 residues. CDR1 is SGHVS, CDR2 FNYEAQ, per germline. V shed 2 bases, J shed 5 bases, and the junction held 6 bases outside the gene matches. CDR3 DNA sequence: TGTGCCAGCAGCTTAACGGGAGGGCCGGTAGATACGCAGTATTTT. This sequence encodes CASSLTGGPVDTQYF.